This T cell receptor (beta chain) was profiled in a study of blood T cells in healthy people across ages (dated by TCRdb to the mid-2010s). Regarding the complete study: In model experiments, roughly one uniquely barcoded TCR beta cDNA molecule per two T cells was captured by template switching. Age-related changes in TCR beta repertoire diversity were measured in the study by deep sequencing normalized with unique cDNA molecular identifiers. Four age groups were formed from the donors: young (average around 15 years), middle-aged (just under 40), aged (about 62) and long-lived (82). For two donors (one aged 18 to 30 and one aged 80 or older), the study analyzed two additional independent replicas of 1 million unique cDNA reads from the same blood draw.

The CDR3, from cysteine to phenylalanine, totals 13 residues. Only CDR3 DNA is held: 39 bases, read in frame from base 1. The trim is 8 bases for V and 3 bases for J, with a gap of 13 bases between the germline ends. CDR1 SEHNR and CDR2 FQNEAQ were looked up in the germline V gene (reference sequence). The method behind the library was 5' RACE. Sequencing relied on an Illumina HiSeq 2500. A second PCR of roughly 6 to 11 cycles was performed with a sample-barcoded 5' primer and a J-beta primer mix. A template-switch 5' adaptor carrying 12 random nucleotides introduced a unique molecular identifier onto each TCR beta cDNA molecule. Each sample yielded at least 3 million CDR3-containing paired-end reads. First-strand cDNA was synthesized from all RNA with the Mint cDNA synthesis kit, primed by a TRBC-specific oligonucleotide. Following uracil-DNA glycosylase treatment, all cDNA underwent a first 18-cycle PCR with the universal primers M1SS and BC2_uni_R. The authors' pipeline ran thus. For normalization, 1 million high-quality reads were randomly selected from each sample, with every read carrying a distinct molecular identifier. Reads sharing molecular identifiers were discarded rather than binned into consensus sequences. MiTCR, with a Q25 quality threshold and the strictest error-elimination algorithm, was used for CDR3 identification, clonotype clustering and error correction. A nonparametric unseen species model with Euler transformation was used to estimate a lower bound on total TCR beta diversity. TCRdb's own reprocessing of the public reads used fastp at Q25 and MiXCR and kept productive beta chains. Rows with one shared CDR3 protein collapse into an entry with the most common genes and DNA. The V and J calls reflect TCRdb's pipeline rather than the authors' work. The sample profile shows 1 million or so distinct CDR3 sequences; 20% to 25% of them were found once. The ten largest clones capture approximately 0.79% of the sample.

Systemically healthy Caucasian individuals from Russia, about 38 in total and aged about 6 to 95 years, were included as donors. Each donor gave roughly 9 milliliters of peripheral blood, drawn into EDTA-treated Vacutainer tubes. Ficoll-Paque density-gradient centrifugation was used to isolate PBMCs, with at least 6.5 million per sample. Trizol reagent was used to extract total RNA from the PBMCs, yielding at least 6 micrograms per sample. For every donor, an aliquot of PBMCs went through flow cytometry to measure the percentages of naive CD45RAhigh/CD27high T cells. Study-level results and caveats: As age increased, observed TCR beta diversity per million T cells dropped in a roughly linear way, and a significant reduction was already evident by age approximately 40. A strong correlation was found between observed TCR beta diversity and the percentage of naive T cells measured by flow cytometry. The long-lived group showed more naive CD4+ T cells, fewer expanded clones and increased TCR diversity than the aged group, suggesting age selection. Because the CMV infection status of the donors was unknown, age-related changes in expanded clonotypes may potentially have been confounded. Conclusive comparison of naive and antigen-experienced compartments was prevented by the profiling of bulk unsorted PBMCs. Total diversity estimates from one million sequenced T cells were considered lower bounds and underestimates.

This clonotype turned up a few times. The clone's antigen remains unknown. No much larger clone is present one base from it, and per-base qualities are unavailable. These data are also associated with another study on T cells of mothers and their children. The second paper further reports: The donors were nine systemically healthy Caucasian individuals, made up of three mothers and their six children. cDNA synthesis consumed the entire amount of extracted RNA, loaded at around 1.5 ug RNA in each 15 ul reaction. Sample barcodes and 2-4 random nucleotides were added via the M1S primer in the second PCR. Each mother yielded over 9.5 million TCR beta CDR3 reads and each child about 3 million reads. Thymic selection shapes the output of TCR recombination in a similar way in related and unrelated pairs, and inherited differences have a minor effect. Related mother-child pairs always showed normalized repertoire overlap that was slightly higher than in unrelated mother-child pairs, though the difference was never significant. No persistent microchimeric T cell clones were detected, at a sensitivity of roughly 100 clones per million clonotypes. Deep NGS was used in the study to compare the TCR beta repertoires of mothers and children and to look for features that separate related mother-child pairs from unrelated individuals. On average, the children were about 12 +/- 4 years old, while the mothers were about 38 +/- 4 years old. After adapters were ligated using NEBNext reagents, the libraries underwent 100+100 nt paired-end sequencing on an Illumina HiSeq 2000. To avoid cross-contamination, the mother libraries and the child libraries were prepared a month apart and sequenced in separate runs. Between roughly 450,000 and 2,000,000 distinct TCR beta clonotypes were identified per donor. Naive TCR beta clonotypes were estimated from low-frequency clonotypes matched to each donor's FACS-determined naive share, without sorting.

Specimen: blood. This chain is built from TRBV7-9 and TRBJ2-5, with the D gene too uncertain to name. The TCR sequence derives from a girl aged 2 to 9 in good health. The CDR3 in this case is CASGPIGEETQYF. The nucleotides are TGTGCCAGCGGCCCAATCGGAGAAGAGACCCAGTACTTC.